This TCR beta chain derives from a study of cytomegalovirus exposure and HLA in healthy donors (dated by TCRdb to the late 2010s). General notes on the study: A later analysis indicated that the roughly 130 validation repertoires were generated on the platform also employed for the 666 repertoires of the first cohort. The study combined high-throughput TCR immunosequencing, statistical association of individual TCRs with disease status, and machine learning to predict cytomegalovirus infection status. Besides the first cohort of hundreds of subjects, a separate validation cohort made up of over 100 different subjects was used. The study was designed to test whether signatures of past pathogen exposure could be identified by cataloging public T cell receptors.

The paper's findings and limits, for the study overall: While some public TCRs were present in many individuals, most TCR sequences turned up only very rarely across donors. The authors suggested that the approach could potentially be extended to other disease states and immunological phenotypes. The classifier was reported to diagnose cytomegalovirus status with high specificity and sensitivity in both the original cohort and the validation cohort. In the study, some 160 TCR beta chains were listed as associated with cytomegalovirus. A few of the identified cytomegalovirus-associated TCR beta chains were confirmed in vitro to be specific for cytomegalovirus antigens. In a later analysis, TCRs clustered in the first cohort were found to also tend to co-occur in the 120 or so validation repertoires, with 94% of cluster scores above 0. The validation cohort had no HLA typing available for a later analysis, so co-occurrence within that cohort was assessed over all 130 or so repertoires.

The junction shows trimming of 1 base on V and 4 bases on J, plus 13 bases between the germline ends. Including cysteine and phenylalanine, the CDR3 has 16 amino acids. Of all the DNA, just the CDR3 is kept, 48 bases in frame from base 1. As encoded in the germline V gene, CDR1 is SGHAT while CDR2 is FQNNGV. The library came from the immunoSEQ multiplex PCR assay. The published analysis was carried out like this. A statistical classification framework was built for diagnosing cytomegalovirus status from the catalog of TCR beta chain sequences. TCRdb re-hosts the immuneACCESS table, in-frame sequences only. Its copies lack some clones; in the studies checked, an unresolved V gene accounts for under half of them, and the cause for the rest is not known. The DNA gave D and trimming, while V, J and clone size come from that table. For this sample the table gives about 21,000 clones, of which around 97% were detected only once. The ten largest clones take up 8% to 10% of the sample.

The donors were included in the validation cohort of over a hundred subjects, a group kept apart from the roughly 730-subject first cohort. In regard to this clone: Its target antigen remains unknown. There are no base qualities to consult, and no much larger clone falls within one base.

The clonotype comes from a man in his thirties or forties in good health and CMV-seropositive. The source material was PBMCs. The V gene is TRBV11-2 and the J gene is TRBJ2-2; 6 matching bases give a weak D call of TRBD2. CDR3 protein: CASSLAFAGRTGELFF. The DNA sequence reads TGTGCCAGCAGCTTAGCTTTTGCGGGACGCACCGGGGAGCTGTTTTTT. The CDR3 plus the reference TRBV11-2 and TRBJ2-2 genes for the other parts give the full variable domain: EAGVAQSPRYKIIEKRQSVAFWCNPISGHATLYWYQQILGQGPKLLIQFQNNGVVDDSQLPKDRFSAERLKGVDSTLKIQPAKLEDSAVYLCASSLAFAGRTGELFFGEGSRLTVL.